The 19 T cell receptor beta chains in this list originate from one sample, sequenced in a study of T cells in Graves' hyperthyroidism and ophthalmopathy. Authors of the study amplified TCR beta CDR3 regions from RNA transcripts. First-round RT-PCR targeting the TCR CDR3 was performed with the HTBI primer set. TCRdb recomputed calls from the multiplex PCR reads with MiXCR, one row per CDR3 protein. The sample has a few hundred thousand distinct CDR3 sequences, around a fifth seen once. The sample taken for sequencing was blood. These receptors were collected from a woman in her forties or fifties with Graves' hyperthyroidism.

The V and J genes are TRBV7-3 and TRBJ2-2; no definite D call. V was clipped by 3 bases and J by 6 bases, with 26 bases between them. The CDR3 runs 19 residues. Germline CDR1 and CDR2: SGHTA and FQGTGA. CDR3 coding DNA: TGTGCCAGCAGCTTTCGCCAACGTAGGGCTAGTCTTTTGGCCGGGGAGCTGTTTTTT. Its protein is CASSFRQRRASLLAGELFF.

The table lists this clonotype with many counts. The rearrangement joins TRBV7-8 to TRBJ2-3; 9 bases map to TRBD2. This CDR3 region has 18 residues. J lost 0 bases, V lost 1 base, and 8 bases had no gene match. Per germline, CDR1 SGHVS and CDR2 FQNEAQ. The CDR3 here is CASSLERRLAASTDTQYF. The CDR3 DNA reads as TGTGCCAGCAGCTTAGAGAGACGACTAGCGGCTAGCACAGATACGCAGTATTTT.

The chain carries TRBV24-1 and TRBJ1-2, with TRBD1 identical over 7 bases. The CDR3 totals 13 residues. The germline V gene encodes CDR1 KGHDR and CDR2 SFDVKD. V dropped 1 base and J dropped 8; count of bases not matched to a gene: 3. The CDR3 sequence: CATSDFPTGGYTF. CDR3 DNA sequence: TGTGCCACCAGTGATTTCCCGACAGGGGGCTACACCTTC.

This clonotype is a singleton in its sample. The V call is TRBV2, the J call TRBJ2-2; 9 bases are a match to TRBD2. V lost 2 bases to trimming and J lost 5 bases; unmatched junction nucleotides: 12. CDR1 SNHLY and CDR2 FYNNEI come from the germline V gene. This CDR3 contains 18 residues. The CDR3 loop is CASSEWIDSGRRTGELFF. The DNA for the CDR3 is TGTGCCAGCAGTGAATGGATAGACAGCGGGAGGCGGACCGGGGAGCTGTTTTTT.

The gene calls are TRBV20-1 and TRBJ2-7; D call uncertain. Trimming removed 6 bases from V and 6 bases from J, with 15 bases in between. Germline V gene lookup returns CDR1 DFQATT and CDR2 SNEGSKA (reference sequence). The CDR3 contains 12 residues. CDR3 bases: TGCAGTGCGCCAGAACTTGTGGCCGAGCAGTACTTC. Amino acid sequence: CSAPELVAEQYF.

Ten or more counts support this clonotype. An end of the junction differs from the germline gene, which may be a read error. The chain has TRBV20-1 and TRBJ2-1; tentatively, D is TRBD1 (7 bases). This CDR3 has 15 amino acids. Germline V CDR1 and CDR2: DFQATT, SNEGSKA (reference sequence). Here the CDR3 DNA reads TGCAGTGCTAGACCTCCAGGGGGAGGCTACAATGAGCAGTCCTTC. Protein sequence: CSARPPGGGYNEQSF.

The V call is TRBV7-9, the J call TRBJ1-6; D gene ambiguous. This CDR3 region has 15 residues. V was clipped by 6 bases and J by 9 bases, with 18 bases between them. Germline V lookup: CDR1 SEHNR, CDR2 FQNEAQ (reference sequence). The CDR3 region is CASSRSQPGSSPLHF. The CDR3 nucleotides are TGTGCCAGCAGTAGGTCCCAACCGGGAAGTTCACCCCTCCACTTT. Supplemented by reference TRBV7-9 and TRBJ1-6, the full variable domain reads DTGVSQNPRHKITKRGQNVTFRCDPISEHNRLYWYRQTLGQGPEFLTYFQNEAQLEKSRLLSDRFSAERPKGSFSTLEIQRTEQGDSAMYLCASSRSQPGSSPLHFGNGTRLTVT.

The chain uses TRBV20-1 and TRBJ2-2; D possibly corresponds to TRBD1 (5 bases). Deletions cut 0 bases from V and 4 bases from J, with 12 bases between. The CDR3 contains 15 residues. CDR1 DFQATT and CDR2 SNEGSKA come from the germline V gene (reference sequence). The CDR3 nucleotides read TGCAGTGCTAGAGATCCGGCAGGGCCCACCGGGGAGCTGTTTTTT. Translated, it gives CSARDPAGPTGELFF.

This clonotype appeared a few times. The rearrangement joins TRBV3-1 to TRBJ1-5; D is unresolved. Germline V lookup: CDR1 LGHDT, CDR2 YNNKEL (reference sequence). The CDR3 extends over 13 amino acids. V was clipped by 0 bases and J by 4 bases, with 4 bases between them. CDR3 in amino acids: CASSQDVNQPQHF. In nucleotides, the CDR3 is TGTGCCAGCAGCCAAGATGTGAATCAGCCCCAGCATTTT.

At least ten counts were recorded for this clonotype. CDR3 bases: TGCGCCAGCGGACGGGGGGCGAATGAAAAACTGTTTTTT. Its protein product is CASGRGANEKLFF. This chain uses TRBV5-1 with TRBJ1-4; TRBD1 is a possible D gene (6 bases). Germline V gives CDR1 SGHRS, CDR2 YFSETQ. V lost 7 bases, J lost 5 bases, and 12 bases lay in between. This CDR3 spans 13 amino acids.

This clonotype was recorded a few times. The rearrangement links TRBV15 to TRBJ2-5; D gene unclear. Germline lookup yields CDR1 LNHNV and CDR2 YYDKDF (reference sequence). The CDR3 is 16 amino acids. V lost 0 bases to trimming and J lost 0 bases, with 11 bases between them. CDR3 in amino acids: CATSRDLRLHQETQYF. CDR3 coding DNA: TGTGCCACCAGCAGAGATCTTCGTCTTCACCAAGAGACCCAGTACTTC.

This clonotype was picked up many times. The chain combines TRBV11-1 with TRBJ1-2; 7 nucleotides align to TRBD1. The V segment lost 5 bases and the J segment 0 bases; nucleotides outside the gene matches: 9. Germline lookup yields CDR1 SGHAT and CDR2 FQDESV (reference sequence). The CDR3 is made up of 16 amino acids. The chain's CDR3 is CASSINGQVANYGYTF. CDR3 bases: TGTGCCAGCAGCATAAACGGACAGGTAGCTAACTATGGCTACACCTTC.

The sample holds many counts of this clonotype. The rearrangement uses TRBV11-2 and TRBJ2-1, with 8 nucleotides matching TRBD1. Per germline, CDR1 SGHAT and CDR2 FQNNGV. CDR3 length equals 15 residues. Trimming cost V 1 base and J 8 bases; bases outside gene matches: 7. The CDR3 loop is CASSLGTGRVDEQFF. Written as DNA, the CDR3 is TGTGCCAGCAGCTTAGGGACAGGGAGAGTGGATGAGCAGTTCTTC. Combining the CDR3 with reference TRBV11-2 and TRBJ2-1 gives the whole variable domain EAGVAQSPRYKIIEKRQSVAFWCNPISGHATLYWYQQILGQGPKLLIQFQNNGVVDDSQLPKDRFSAERLKGVDSTLKIQPAKLEDSAVYLCASSLGTGRVDEQFFGPGTRLTVL.

This clonotype was counted many times. This chain uses TRBV30 with TRBJ2-5; 16 bases match TRBD2. The J segment lost 2 bases and the V segment lost 1 base, leaving 4 bases of the junction unmatched. The CDR3 extends over 17 amino acids. CDR1 is GTSNPN, CDR2 SVGIG, per germline (reference sequence). The CDR3 sequence: CAWSDRGLAGGQETQYF. CDR3 bases: TGTGCCTGGAGTGACCGGGGACTAGCGGGGGGGCAAGAGACCCAGTACTTC. Full variable domain (rest looked up from reference TRBV30 and TRBJ2-5): SQTIHQWPATLVQPVGSPLSLECTVEGTSNPNLYWYRQAAGRGLQLLFYSVGIGQISSEVPQNLSASRPQDRQFILSSKKLLLSDSGFYLCAWSDRGLAGGQETQYFGPGTRLLVL.

At least ten counts were recorded for this clonotype. V usage is TRBV7-9 and J usage is TRBJ2-1; 14 bases align to TRBD2. Germline assignment: CDR1 SEHNR and CDR2 FQNEAQ (reference sequence). The V segment lost 5 bases and the J segment 7 bases; nucleotides outside the gene matches: 4. This CDR3 contains 15 residues. CDR3 amino acids: CASSKGLAGVNEQFF. The CDR3 bases are TGTGCCAGCAGCAAGGGACTAGCGGGAGTTAATGAGCAGTTCTTC.

This clonotype was picked up many times. CDR3 amino acids: CASSGGRGGELFF. The CDR3 coding sequence is TGTGCCAGCTCGGGGGGCCGGGGCGGGGAGCTGTTTTTT. The V and J genes are TRBV7-2 and TRBJ2-2; D might be TRBD2 (7 bases). The V and J ends lost 8 bases and 7 bases respectively, with 14 bases between them. Germline CDR1 is SGHTA and CDR2 is FQGNSA. This CDR3 has 13 amino acids.

This clonotype was seen repeatedly, ten times or more. The chain recombines TRBV29-1 with TRBJ1-1; 7 positions agree with TRBD1. The V gene end was trimmed by 6 bases and the J gene end by 5 bases; junction bases not matched to a gene: 9. Germline lookup yields CDR1 SQVTM and CDR2 ANQGSEA. This CDR3 is built from 13 residues. The CDR3 DNA follows: TGCAGCGTATCTACAGGGGTAAAGACTGAAGCTTTCTTT. It codes for CSVSTGVKTEAFF.

The chain has TRBV30 and TRBJ2-2; D is possibly TRBD2 (6 bases). Trimming took off 2 bases at V and 11 bases at J, with 9 bases between the two ends. The length of the CDR3 is 11 residues. Germline-derived CDR1 and CDR2 are GTSNPN and SVGIG (reference sequence). This CDR3 reads CAWSRRVELFF. The CDR3 region has the DNA TGTGCCTGGAGTAGGAGGGTCGAGCTGTTTTTT.

The chain recombines TRBV11-2 with TRBJ1-2; D ambiguous. V was shortened by 0 bases and J by 8 bases, with 13 bases between the two germline ends. The CDR3 length is 14 residues. In germline, CDR1 is SGHAT, CDR2 FQNNGV. The CDR3 nucleotides read TGTGCCAGCAGCTTAGATACCTTCCCCGGCGGCTACACCTTC. As protein: CASSLDTFPGGYTF.